This TCR beta chain came from a study of T-cell memory formation after mild COVID-19. Study details: Clusters were largely donor specific.

Study findings and constraints: Unconfirmed was the SARS-CoV-2 specificity of second-wave clones that peaked on day 37.

TCRdb recomputed calls from the 5' RACE reads with MiXCR, one row per CDR3 protein. The sample consists of hundreds of thousands of distinct CDR3 sequences, over 15% of them appearing once. Points on this clonotype: Its specificity is unknown.

V lost 6 bases, J lost 7 bases, and 16 bases lay in between. The CDR3 totals 15 residues. The sample consisted of PBMCs or a T cell subset sorted from them (not recorded which). The V and J genes are TRBV12-3 or TRBV12-4 and TRBJ1-6, with D possibly matching TRBD1 (6 bases). The TCR was taken from a man in his late teens or twenties who had mild COVID-19 (a few samples of this study predate the infection). Cell type and time point are not known. The CDR3 coding sequence is TGTGCCAGCAGAGATAGGACAGAACCGAATTCACCCCTCCACTTT. Protein: CASRDRTEPNSPLHF.